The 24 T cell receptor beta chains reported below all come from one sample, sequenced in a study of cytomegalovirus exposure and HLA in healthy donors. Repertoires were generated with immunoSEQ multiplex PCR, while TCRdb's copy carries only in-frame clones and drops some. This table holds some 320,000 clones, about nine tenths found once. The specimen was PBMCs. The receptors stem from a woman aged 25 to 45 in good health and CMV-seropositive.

The chain's CDR3 is CASSIASGGLYEQYF. DNA of the CDR3: TGTGCCAGTAGTATCGCCAGCGGGGGTCTCTACGAGCAGTACTTC. The rearrangement uses TRBV19 and TRBJ2-7; 8 bases align to TRBD2. CDR3 length: 15 residues. Germline loops: CDR1 LNHDA, CDR2 SQIVND (reference sequence). Trimming took 3 bases from V and 3 from J; bases not matched to a gene: 7. Together with reference TRBV19 and TRBJ2-7, the CDR3 gives the full variable domain: DGGITQSPKYLFRKEGQNVTLSCEQNLNHDAMYWYRQDPGQGLRLIYYSQIVNDFQKGDIAEGYSVSREKKESFPLTVTSAQKNPTAFYLCASSIASGGLYEQYFGPGTRLTVT.

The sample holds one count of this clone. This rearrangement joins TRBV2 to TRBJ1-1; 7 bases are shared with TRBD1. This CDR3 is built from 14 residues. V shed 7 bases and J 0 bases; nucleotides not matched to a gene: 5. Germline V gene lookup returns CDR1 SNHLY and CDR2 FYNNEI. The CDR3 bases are TGTGCCAGCATACGACAGGGCATGAACACTGAAGCTTTCTTT. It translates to CASIRQGMNTEAFF. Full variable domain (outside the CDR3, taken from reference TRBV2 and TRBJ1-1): EPEVTQTPSHQVTQMGQEVILRCVPISNHLYFYWYRQILGQKVEFLVSFYNNEISEKSEIFDDQFSVERPDGSNFTLKIRSTKLEDSAMYFCASIRQGMNTEAFFGQGTRLTVV.

Here the CDR3 DNA reads TGTGCCAGCAGGGCCGGGACAGGGAAAAACACTGAAGCTTTCTTT. Residues: CASRAGTGKNTEAFF. This chain connects TRBV7-9 to TRBJ1-1, with TRBD1 matching over 9 bases. After removal of 6 bases from V and 2 bases from J, the junction contained 7 bases not matched to a gene. CDR1 and CDR2 from the germline V gene are SEHNR and FQNEAQ (reference sequence). The CDR3 length is 15 residues.

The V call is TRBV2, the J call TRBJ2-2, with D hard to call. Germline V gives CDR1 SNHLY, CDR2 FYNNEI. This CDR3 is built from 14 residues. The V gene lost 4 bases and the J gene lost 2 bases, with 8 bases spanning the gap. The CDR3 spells CASSVEFNTGELFF. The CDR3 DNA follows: TGTGCCAGCAGTGTGGAGTTTAACACCGGGGAGCTGTTTTTT.

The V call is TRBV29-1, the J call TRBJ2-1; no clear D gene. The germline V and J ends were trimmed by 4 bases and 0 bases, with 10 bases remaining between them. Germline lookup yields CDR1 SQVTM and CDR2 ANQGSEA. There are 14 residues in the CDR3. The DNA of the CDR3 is TGCAGCGTTGGGACCTATAGCTCCTACAATGAGCAGTTCTTC. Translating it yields CSVGTYSSYNEQFF.

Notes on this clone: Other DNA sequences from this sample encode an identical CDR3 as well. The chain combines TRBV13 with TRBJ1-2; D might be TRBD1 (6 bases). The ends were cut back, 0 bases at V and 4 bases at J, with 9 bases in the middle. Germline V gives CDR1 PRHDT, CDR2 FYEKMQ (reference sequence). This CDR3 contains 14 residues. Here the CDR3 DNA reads TGTGCCAGCAGCTTAGGCCGGACAGTCTATGGCTACACCTTC. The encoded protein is CASSLGRTVYGYTF.

The CDR3 DNA sequence: TGTGCCATCAGTGAGTCATGGGCGGAAGCTTTCTTT. Translation: CAISESWAEAFF. J is TRBJ1-1 and V is TRBV10-3; no clear D gene. The length of the CDR3 is 12 residues. CDR1 is ENHRY, CDR2 SYGVKD, per germline. Trimming took off 0 bases at V and 8 bases at J, with 7 bases between the two ends.

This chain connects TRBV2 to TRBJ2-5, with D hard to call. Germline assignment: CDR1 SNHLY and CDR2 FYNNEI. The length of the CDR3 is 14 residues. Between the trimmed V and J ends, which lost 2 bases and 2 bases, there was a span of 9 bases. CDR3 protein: CASSEIPNQETQYF. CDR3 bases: TGTGCCAGCAGTGAAATCCCTAATCAAGAGACCCAGTACTTC.

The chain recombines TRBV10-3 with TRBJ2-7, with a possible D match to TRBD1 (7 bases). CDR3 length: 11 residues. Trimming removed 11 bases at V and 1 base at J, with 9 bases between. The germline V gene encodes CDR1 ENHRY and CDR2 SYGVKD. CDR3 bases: TGTGCCGCGGGACAGTCCTACGAGCAGTACTTC. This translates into CAAGQSYEQYF.

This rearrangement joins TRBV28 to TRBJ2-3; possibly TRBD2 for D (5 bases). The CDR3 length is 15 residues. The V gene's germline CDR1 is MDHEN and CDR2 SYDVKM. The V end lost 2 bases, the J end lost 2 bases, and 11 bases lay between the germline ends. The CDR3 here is CASSLGWTLTDTQYF. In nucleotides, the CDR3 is TGTGCCAGCAGTTTAGGGTGGACTCTCACAGATACGCAGTATTTT.

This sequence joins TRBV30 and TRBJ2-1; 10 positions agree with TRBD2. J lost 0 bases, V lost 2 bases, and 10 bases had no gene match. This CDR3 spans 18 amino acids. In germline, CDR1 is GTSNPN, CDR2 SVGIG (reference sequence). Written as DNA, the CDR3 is TGTGCCTGGAGTTGGGTAGCGGGAGGTACAAGCTCCTACAATGAGCAGTTCTTC. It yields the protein CAWSWVAGGTSSYNEQFF.

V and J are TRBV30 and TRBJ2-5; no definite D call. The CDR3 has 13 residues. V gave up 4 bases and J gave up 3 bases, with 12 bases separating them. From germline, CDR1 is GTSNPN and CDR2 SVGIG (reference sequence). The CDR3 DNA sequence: TGTGCCTGGACAGATGGAACCGAAGAGACCCAGTACTTC. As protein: CAWTDGTEETQYF.

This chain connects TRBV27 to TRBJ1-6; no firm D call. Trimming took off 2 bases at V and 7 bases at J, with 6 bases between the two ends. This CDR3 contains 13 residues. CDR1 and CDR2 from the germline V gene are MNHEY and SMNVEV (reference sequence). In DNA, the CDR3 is TGTGCCAGCAGTTTAAAGGAAAATTCACCCCTCCACTTT. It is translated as CASSLKENSPLHF.

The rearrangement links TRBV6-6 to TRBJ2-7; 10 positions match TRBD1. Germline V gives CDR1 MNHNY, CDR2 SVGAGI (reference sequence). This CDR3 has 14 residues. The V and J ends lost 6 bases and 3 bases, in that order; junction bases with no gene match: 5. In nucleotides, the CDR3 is TGTGCCAGCAGGCACCGGGACAGGGGCTACGAGCAGTACTTC. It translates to CASRHRDRGYEQYF.

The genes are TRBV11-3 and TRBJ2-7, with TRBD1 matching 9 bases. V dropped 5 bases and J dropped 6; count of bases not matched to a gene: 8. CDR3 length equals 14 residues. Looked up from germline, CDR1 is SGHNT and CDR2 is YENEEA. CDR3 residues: CASSTGTGRAEQYF. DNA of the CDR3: TGTGCCAGCAGCACCGGGACAGGGAGGGCCGAGCAGTACTTC.

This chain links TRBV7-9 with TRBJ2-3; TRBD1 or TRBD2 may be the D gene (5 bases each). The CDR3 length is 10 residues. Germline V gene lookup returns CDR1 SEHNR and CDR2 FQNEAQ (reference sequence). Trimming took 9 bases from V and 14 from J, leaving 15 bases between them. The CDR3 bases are TGTGCCAGGGCCGGGACGGGTCCGTATTTT. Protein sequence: CARAGTGPYF. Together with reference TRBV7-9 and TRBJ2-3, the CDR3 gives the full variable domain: DTGVSQNPRHKITKRGQNVTFRCDPISEHNRLYWYRQTLGQGPEFLTYFQNEAQLEKSRLLSDRFSAERPKGSFSTLEIQRTEQGDSAMYLCARAGTGPYFGPGTRLTVL.

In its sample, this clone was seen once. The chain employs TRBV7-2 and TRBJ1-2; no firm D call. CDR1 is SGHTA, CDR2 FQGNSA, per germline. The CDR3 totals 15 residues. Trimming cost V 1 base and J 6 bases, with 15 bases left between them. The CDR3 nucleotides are TGTGCCAGCAGCTTAGTGGCCCGGGCCTCGAATGGCTACACCTTC. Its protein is CASSLVARASNGYTF.

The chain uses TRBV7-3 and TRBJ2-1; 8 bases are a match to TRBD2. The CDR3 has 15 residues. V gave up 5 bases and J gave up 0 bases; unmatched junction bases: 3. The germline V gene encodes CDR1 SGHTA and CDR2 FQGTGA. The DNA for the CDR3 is TGTGCCAGCAGCCGCGGGAGGAGCTCCTACAATGAGCAGTTCTTC. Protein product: CASSRGRSSYNEQFF.

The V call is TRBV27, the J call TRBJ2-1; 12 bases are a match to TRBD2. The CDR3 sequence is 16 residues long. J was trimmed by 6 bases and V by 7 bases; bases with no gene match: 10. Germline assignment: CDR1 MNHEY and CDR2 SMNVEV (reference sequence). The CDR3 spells CASIPPRLAGANEQFF. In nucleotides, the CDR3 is TGTGCCAGCATTCCGCCCCGACTAGCGGGGGCCAATGAGCAGTTCTTC.

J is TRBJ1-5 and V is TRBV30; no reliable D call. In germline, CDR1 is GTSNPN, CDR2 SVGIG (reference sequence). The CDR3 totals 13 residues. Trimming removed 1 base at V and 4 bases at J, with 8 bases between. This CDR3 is CAWSDAPNQPQHF. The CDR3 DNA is TGTGCCTGGAGTGATGCACCGAATCAGCCCCAGCATTTT.

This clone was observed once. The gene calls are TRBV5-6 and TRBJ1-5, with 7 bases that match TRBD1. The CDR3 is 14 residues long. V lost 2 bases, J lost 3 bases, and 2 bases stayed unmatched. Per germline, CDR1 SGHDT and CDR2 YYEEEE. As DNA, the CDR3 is TGTGCCAGCAGCTTTGGGACAGACAATCAGCCCCAGCATTTT. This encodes CASSFGTDNQPQHF.

The CDR3 here is CAISDTSGRAGTGELFF. The CDR3 bases are TGTGCCATCAGTGATACTAGCGGGAGGGCCGGCACCGGGGAGCTGTTTTTT. This rearrangement joins TRBV10-3 to TRBJ2-2; 13 bases match TRBD2. CDR3 length equals 17 residues. Germline-derived CDR1 and CDR2 are ENHRY and SYGVKD. V shed 3 bases, J shed 4 bases, and the junction held 5 bases outside the gene matches.

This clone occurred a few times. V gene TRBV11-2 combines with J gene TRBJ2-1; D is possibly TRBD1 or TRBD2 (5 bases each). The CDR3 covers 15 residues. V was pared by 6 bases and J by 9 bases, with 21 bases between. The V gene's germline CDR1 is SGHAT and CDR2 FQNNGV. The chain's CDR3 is CASSRGGTQGREQFF. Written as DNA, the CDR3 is TGTGCCAGCAGTCGAGGTGGGACCCAAGGACGTGAGCAGTTCTTC.

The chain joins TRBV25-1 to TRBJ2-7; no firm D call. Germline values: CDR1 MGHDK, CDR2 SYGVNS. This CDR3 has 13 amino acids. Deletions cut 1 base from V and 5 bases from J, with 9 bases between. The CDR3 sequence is CASSESHKNEQYF. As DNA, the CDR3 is TGTGCCAGCAGTGAATCCCACAAGAACGAGCAGTACTTC.